This T cell receptor beta chain appears in the sequencing data of a study of T cell responses to AZD1222 COVID-19 vaccine. Pooling of second doses given at about 4 or about 12 weeks was done. V lost 2 bases and J 2 bases, leaving 7 bases between the germline ends. The CDR3 sequence is 13 residues long. Germline CDR1 GTSNPN, CDR2 SVGIG (reference sequence). The data were produced by immunoSEQ multiplex PCR, yet TCRdb's version contains in-frame clones alone and is incomplete. The data contain some 160,000 clones, roughly nine tenths of them singletons. The sequenced sample was peripheral blood, obtained 28 days after the second AZD1222 dose. This clonotype originated in an adult who received the AZD1222 COVID-19 vaccine. The chain is built from TRBV30 and TRBJ1-5, with D hard to call. CDR3 sequence reads: CAWSRNGNQPQHF. The DNA of the CDR3 is TGTGCCTGGAGTCGCAATGGCAATCAGCCCCAGCATTTT.